Listed here are 7 T cell receptor beta chains from one sample, sequenced in a study of blood T cell repertoires in COVID-19. TCRdb keeps only in-frame clones here, not all; method: immunoSEQ multiplex PCR. The table has some 150,000 clones, roughly 89% seen once. The sample taken for sequencing was peripheral blood. These receptors all stem from a woman between 45 and 60 years old with acute or convalescent COVID-19.

The rearrangement uses TRBV10-3 and TRBJ2-6, with no clear D. CDR3 size: 14 residues. Germline V CDR1 and CDR2: ENHRY, SYGVKD. V was cut by 4 bases and J by 0 bases, with 4 bases left in between. For the CDR3, the DNA is TGTGCCATCAGTGCCAGCTCTGGGGCCAACGTCCTGACTTTC. It yields the protein CAISASSGANVLTF.

V gene TRBV11-2 combines with J gene TRBJ1-5; maybe TRBD1 (6 bases). Germline V lookup: CDR1 SGHAT, CDR2 FQNNGV. The V end was cut by 4 bases, the J end by 1 base, with 14 bases between. The CDR3 consists of 16 residues. Here the CDR3 DNA reads TGTGCCAGCAGCTCCAAGACAGGTTTGAGCAATCAGCCCCAGCATTTT. It yields the protein CASSSKTGLSNQPQHF.

This clone was seen just once. The chain has TRBV6-6 and TRBJ2-1; D unclear. This CDR3 is 15 amino acids long. Germline CDR1 reads MNHNY; CDR2 reads SVGAGI (reference sequence). The ends were cut back, 2 bases at V and 5 bases at J, with 13 bases in the middle. The CDR3 here is CASSYGPNGNNEQFF. The CDR3 nucleotides are TGTGCCAGCAGTTACGGGCCTAACGGAAACAATGAGCAGTTCTTC.

V gene TRBV11-3 combines with J gene TRBJ2-7, with 10 positions matching TRBD1. Germline V gives CDR1 SGHNT, CDR2 YENEEA. V lost 1 base and J lost 5; bases outside the gene matches: 5. This CDR3 has 15 amino acids. CDR3 sequence reads: CASSLGGQGDHEQYF. The DNA for the CDR3 is TGTGCCAGCAGCTTAGGAGGACAGGGGGACCACGAGCAGTACTTC.

The J gene is TRBJ1-2, the V gene TRBV4-1; 8 nucleotides match TRBD1. The germline gives CDR1 MGHRA, CDR2 YSYEKL. Losses at the gene ends were 0 bases for V and 5 bases for J; bases not matched to a gene: 5. This CDR3 has 15 amino acids. The CDR3 loop reads CASSQEQGARYGYTF. As DNA, the CDR3 is TGCGCCAGCAGCCAAGAGCAGGGGGCTAGATATGGCTACACCTTC.

This chain joins TRBV4-2 and TRBJ2-3, with TRBD2 identical over 10 bases. The V segment lost 0 bases and the J segment 3 bases; nucleotides outside the gene matches: 0. The germline CDR1 and CDR2 sequences are LGHNA and YNFKEQ. The CDR3 covers 15 residues. The CDR3 is CASSQEAGGTDTQYF. CDR3 nucleotides: TGTGCCAGCAGCCAAGAAGCGGGGGGGACAGATACGCAGTATTTT.

The V gene is TRBV5-1, the J gene TRBJ1-5, with D perhaps matching TRBD1 (5 bases). CDR1 and CDR2 from the germline V gene are SGHRS and YFSETQ. The germline V and J ends were trimmed by 4 bases and 6 bases, with 14 bases remaining between them. The CDR3 is 14 amino acids. The DNA for the CDR3 is TGCGCCAGCAGCCCGGGGGAGAGGGGTCAGCCCCAGCATTTT. It specifies CASSPGERGQPQHF.